Presented here are 4 T cell receptor beta chains from one specimen sequenced in a study of blood T cell repertoires in COVID-19. Data came from immunoSEQ multiplex PCR; TCRdb stores just in-frame clones and leaves some out. The sample yields 300,000 to 400,000 clones, around 89% seen once. What was sequenced was PBMCs or T cells enriched from blood (not recorded which). The receptors shown here come from a young woman with acute COVID-19.

The chain recombines TRBV5-1 with TRBJ2-2; 12 bases agree with TRBD1. The CDR3 consists of 15 residues. J lost 7 bases, V lost 4 bases, and 5 bases had no gene match. CDR1 is SGHRS and CDR2 is YFSETQ in the germline V gene. CDR3 sequence reads: CASSPGTGGHGELFF. CDR3 nucleotide sequence: TGCGCCAGCAGCCCAGGGACAGGGGGCCACGGGGAGCTGTTTTTT.

CDR3 bases: TGCGCCAGCAGCCCCTCGGCTAGCGGGGGGGGCGGGGAGCTGTTTTTT. This translates into CASSPSASGGGGELFF. The chain has TRBV5-1 and TRBJ2-2; 12 bases match TRBD2. Per the germline V gene, CDR1 is SGHRS and CDR2 is YFSETQ. The length of the CDR3 is 16 residues. The V gene end was trimmed by 4 bases and the J gene end by 7 bases; junction bases not matched to a gene: 8. Full variable domain (outside the CDR3, taken from reference TRBV5-1 and TRBJ2-2): KAGVTQTPRYLIKTRGQQVTLSCSPISGHRSVSWYQQTPGQGLQFLFEYFSETQRNKGNFPGRFSGRQFSNSRSEMNVSTLELGDSALYLCASSPSASGGGGELFFGEGSRLTVL.

The chain couples TRBV19 to TRBJ1-1; D is perhaps TRBD1 (5 bases). V was shortened by 8 bases and J by 0 bases, with 10 bases between the two germline ends. This CDR3 contains 13 residues. Germline CDR1 is LNHDA and CDR2 is SQIVND (reference sequence). The CDR3 coding sequence is TGTGCCAGTGGGGCAGGACTGAACACTGAAGCTTTCTTT. Its protein is CASGAGLNTEAFF.

This chain connects TRBV10-1 to TRBJ2-7; D possibly corresponds to TRBD1 (6 bases). Trimming cost V 11 bases and J 0 bases, with 17 bases left between them. The CDR3 extends over 14 amino acids. The germline CDR1 and CDR2 sequences are WNHNN and SYGVQD (reference sequence). The CDR3 sequence is CARPGGCSSYEQYF. The CDR3 DNA reads TGCGCCCGCCCTGGGGGCTGCAGCTCCTACGAGCAGTACTTC.